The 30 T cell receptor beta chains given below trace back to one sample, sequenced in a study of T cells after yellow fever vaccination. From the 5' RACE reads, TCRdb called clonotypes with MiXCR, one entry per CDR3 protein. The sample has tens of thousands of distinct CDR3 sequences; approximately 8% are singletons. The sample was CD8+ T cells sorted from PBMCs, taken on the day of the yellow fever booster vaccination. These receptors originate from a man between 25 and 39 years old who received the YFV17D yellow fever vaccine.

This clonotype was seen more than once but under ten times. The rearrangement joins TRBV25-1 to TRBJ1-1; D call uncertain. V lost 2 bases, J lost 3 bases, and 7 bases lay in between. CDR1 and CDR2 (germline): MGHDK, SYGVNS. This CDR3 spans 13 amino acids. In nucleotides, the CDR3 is TGTGCCAGCAGTGAAGGCTTACACACTGAAGCTTTCTTT. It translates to CASSEGLHTEAFF.

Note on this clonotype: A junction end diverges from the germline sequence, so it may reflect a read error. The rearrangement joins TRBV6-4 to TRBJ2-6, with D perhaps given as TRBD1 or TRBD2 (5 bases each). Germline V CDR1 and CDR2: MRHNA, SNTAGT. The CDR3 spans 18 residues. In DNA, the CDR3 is TGTGCCATCAGTTTAGCGCTGACTCTGGGGGCTGGGGCCAACGTCCTGACTTTC. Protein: CAISLALTLGAGANVLTF.

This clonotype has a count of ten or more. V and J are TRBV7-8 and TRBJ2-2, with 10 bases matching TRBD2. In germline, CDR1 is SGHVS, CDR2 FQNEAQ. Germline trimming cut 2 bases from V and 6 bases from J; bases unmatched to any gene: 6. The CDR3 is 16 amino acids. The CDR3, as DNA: TGTGCCAGCAGCTTATATGGCCTAGCGGGAGCCGGGGAGCTGTTTTTT. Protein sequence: CASSLYGLAGAGELFF.

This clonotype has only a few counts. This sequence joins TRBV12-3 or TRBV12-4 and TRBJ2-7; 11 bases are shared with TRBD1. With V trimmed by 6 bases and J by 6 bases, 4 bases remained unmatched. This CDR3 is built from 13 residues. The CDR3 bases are TGTGCCAGCAGCTACGGGACAGGGGGCGAGCAGTACTTC. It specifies CASSYGTGGEQYF.

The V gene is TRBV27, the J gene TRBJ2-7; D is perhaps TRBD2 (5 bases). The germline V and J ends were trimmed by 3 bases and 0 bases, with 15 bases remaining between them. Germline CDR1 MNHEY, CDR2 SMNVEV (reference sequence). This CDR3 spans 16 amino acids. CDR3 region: CASSFFGVGSSYEQYF. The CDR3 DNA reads TGTGCCAGCAGTTTTTTTGGGGTTGGGAGCTCCTACGAGCAGTACTTC.

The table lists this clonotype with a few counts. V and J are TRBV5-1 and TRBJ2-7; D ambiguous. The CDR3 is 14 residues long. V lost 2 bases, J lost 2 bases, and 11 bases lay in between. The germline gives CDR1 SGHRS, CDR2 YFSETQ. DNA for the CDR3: TGCGCCAGCAGCTTTGCGGATTTCCCCTACGAGCAGTACTTC. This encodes CASSFADFPYEQYF.

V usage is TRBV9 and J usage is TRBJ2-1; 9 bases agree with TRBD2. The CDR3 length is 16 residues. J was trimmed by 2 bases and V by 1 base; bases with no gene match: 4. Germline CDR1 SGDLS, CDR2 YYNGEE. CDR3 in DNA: TGTGCCAGCAGCGTACTCTCTAGCGGGACCTACAATGAGCAGTTCTTC. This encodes CASSVLSSGTYNEQFF. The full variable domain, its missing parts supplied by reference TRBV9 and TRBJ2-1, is DSGVTQTPKHLITATGQRVTLRCSPRSGDLSVYWYQQSLDQGLQFLIQYYNGEERAKGNILERFSAQQFPDLHSELNLSSLELGDSALYFCASSVLSSGTYNEQFFGPGTRLTVL.

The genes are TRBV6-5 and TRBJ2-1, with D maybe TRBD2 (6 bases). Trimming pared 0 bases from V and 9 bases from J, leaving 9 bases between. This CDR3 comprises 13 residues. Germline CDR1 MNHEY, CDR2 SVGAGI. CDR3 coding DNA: TGTGCCAGCAGTTACTCAATCGGGGGTGAGCAGTTCTTC. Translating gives CASSYSIGGEQFF.

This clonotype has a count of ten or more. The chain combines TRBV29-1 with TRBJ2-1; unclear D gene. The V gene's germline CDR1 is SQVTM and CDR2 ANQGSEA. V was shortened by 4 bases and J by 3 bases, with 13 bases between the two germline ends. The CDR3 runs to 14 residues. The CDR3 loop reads CSVVPGVLYNEQFF. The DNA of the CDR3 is TGCAGCGTTGTCCCGGGCGTTCTCTACAATGAGCAGTTCTTC.

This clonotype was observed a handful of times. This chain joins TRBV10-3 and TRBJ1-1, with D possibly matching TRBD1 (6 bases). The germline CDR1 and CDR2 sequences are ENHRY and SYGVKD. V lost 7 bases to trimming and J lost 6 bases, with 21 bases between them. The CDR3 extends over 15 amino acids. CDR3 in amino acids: CAIIPEGGQAAEAFF. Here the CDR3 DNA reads TGTGCCATCATCCCTGAGGGGGGGCAAGCGGCTGAAGCTTTCTTT.

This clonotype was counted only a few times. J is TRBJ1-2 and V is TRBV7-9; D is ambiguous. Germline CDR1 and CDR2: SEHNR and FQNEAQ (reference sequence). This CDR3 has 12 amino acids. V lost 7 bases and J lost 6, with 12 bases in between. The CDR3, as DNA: TGTGCCAGCATAGCCGGGGTTGATGGCTACACCTTC. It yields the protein CASIAGVDGYTF.

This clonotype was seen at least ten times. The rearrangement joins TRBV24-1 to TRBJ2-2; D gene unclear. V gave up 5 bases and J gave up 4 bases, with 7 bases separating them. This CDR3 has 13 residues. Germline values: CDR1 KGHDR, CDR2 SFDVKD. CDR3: CATSVGLTGELFF. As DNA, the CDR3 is TGTGCCACCAGTGTTGGGCTCACCGGGGAGCTGTTTTTT.

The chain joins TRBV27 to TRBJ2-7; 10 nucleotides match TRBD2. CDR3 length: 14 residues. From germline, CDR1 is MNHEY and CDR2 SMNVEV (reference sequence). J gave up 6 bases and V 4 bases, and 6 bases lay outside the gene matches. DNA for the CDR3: TGTGCCAGCAGTTCTAGGACTAGCGGCCTCGAGCAGTACTTC. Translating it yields CASSSRTSGLEQYF.

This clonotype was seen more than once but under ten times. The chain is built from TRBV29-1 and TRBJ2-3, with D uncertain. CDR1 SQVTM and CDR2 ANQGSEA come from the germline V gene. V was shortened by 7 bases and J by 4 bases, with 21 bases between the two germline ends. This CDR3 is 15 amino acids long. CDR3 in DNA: TGCAGCGACGGTATAGTGGCTGGGTCAGCAGATACGCAGTATTTT. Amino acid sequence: CSDGIVAGSADTQYF.

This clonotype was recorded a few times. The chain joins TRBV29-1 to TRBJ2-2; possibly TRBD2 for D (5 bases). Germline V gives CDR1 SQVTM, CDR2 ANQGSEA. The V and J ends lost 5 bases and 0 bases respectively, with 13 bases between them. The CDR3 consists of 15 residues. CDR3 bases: TGCAGCGTTTTATTGAGGGCTCCGAACACCGGGGAGCTGTTTTTT. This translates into CSVLLRAPNTGELFF.

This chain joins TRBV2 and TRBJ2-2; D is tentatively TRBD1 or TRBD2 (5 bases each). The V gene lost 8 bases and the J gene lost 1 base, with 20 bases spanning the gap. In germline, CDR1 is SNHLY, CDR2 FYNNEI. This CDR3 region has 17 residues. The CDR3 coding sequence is TGTGCCAGCCACCTATCAGGGAGCGGCGGGAACACCGGGGAGCTGTTTTTT. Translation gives CASHLSGSGGNTGELFF.

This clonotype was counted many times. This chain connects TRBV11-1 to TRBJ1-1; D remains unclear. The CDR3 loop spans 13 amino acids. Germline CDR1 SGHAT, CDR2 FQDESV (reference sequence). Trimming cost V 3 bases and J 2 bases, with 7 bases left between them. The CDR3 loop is CASSFEPNTEAFF. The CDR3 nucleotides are TGTGCCAGCAGCTTTGAACCCAACACTGAAGCTTTCTTT.

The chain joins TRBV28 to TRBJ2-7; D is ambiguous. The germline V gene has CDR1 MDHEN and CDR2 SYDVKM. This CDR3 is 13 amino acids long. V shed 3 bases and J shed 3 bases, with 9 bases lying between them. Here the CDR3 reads CASSFARIYEQYF. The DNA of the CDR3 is TGTGCCAGCAGTTTCGCCAGGATCTACGAGCAGTACTTC.

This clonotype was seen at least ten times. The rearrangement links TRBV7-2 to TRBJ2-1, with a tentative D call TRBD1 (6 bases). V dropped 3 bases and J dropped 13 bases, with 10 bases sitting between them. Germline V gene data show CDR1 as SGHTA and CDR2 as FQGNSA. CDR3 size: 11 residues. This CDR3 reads CASSFTGFQFF. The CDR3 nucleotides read TGTGCCAGCAGCTTTACAGGGTTTCAGTTCTTC.

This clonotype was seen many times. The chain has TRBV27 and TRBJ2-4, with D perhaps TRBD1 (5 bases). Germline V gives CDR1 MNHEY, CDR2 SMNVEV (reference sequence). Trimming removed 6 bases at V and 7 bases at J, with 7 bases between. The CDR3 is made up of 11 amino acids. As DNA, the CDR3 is TGTGCCAGCAGCCAGGGCAACATTCAGTACTTC. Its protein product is CASSQGNIQYF.

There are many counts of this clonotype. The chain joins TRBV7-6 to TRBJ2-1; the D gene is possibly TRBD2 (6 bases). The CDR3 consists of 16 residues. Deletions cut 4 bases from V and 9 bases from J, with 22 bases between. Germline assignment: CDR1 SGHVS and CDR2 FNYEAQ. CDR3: CASSYSGPGIGGEQFF. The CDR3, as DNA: TGTGCCAGCAGCTATTCCGGGCCCGGGATCGGGGGTGAGCAGTTCTTC.

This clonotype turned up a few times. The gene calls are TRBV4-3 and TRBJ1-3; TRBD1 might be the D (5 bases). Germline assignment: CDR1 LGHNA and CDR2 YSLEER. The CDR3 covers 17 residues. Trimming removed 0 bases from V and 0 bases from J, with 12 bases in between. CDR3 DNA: TGCGCCAGCAGCCAAGACTCGACAGCGAGCTCTGGAAACACCATATATTTT. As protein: CASSQDSTASSGNTIYF.

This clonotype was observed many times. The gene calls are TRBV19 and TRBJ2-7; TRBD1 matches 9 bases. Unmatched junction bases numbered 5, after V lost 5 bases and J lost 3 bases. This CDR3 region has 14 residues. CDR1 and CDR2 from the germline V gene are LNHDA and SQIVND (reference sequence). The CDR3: CASSDRGAFYEQYF. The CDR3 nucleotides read TGTGCCAGTAGTGACAGGGGGGCGTTCTACGAGCAGTACTTC. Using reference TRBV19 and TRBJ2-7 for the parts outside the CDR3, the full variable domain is DGGITQSPKYLFRKEGQNVTLSCEQNLNHDAMYWYRQDPGQGLRLIYYSQIVNDFQKGDIAEGYSVSREKKESFPLTVTSAQKNPTAFYLCASSDRGAFYEQYFGPGTRLTVT.

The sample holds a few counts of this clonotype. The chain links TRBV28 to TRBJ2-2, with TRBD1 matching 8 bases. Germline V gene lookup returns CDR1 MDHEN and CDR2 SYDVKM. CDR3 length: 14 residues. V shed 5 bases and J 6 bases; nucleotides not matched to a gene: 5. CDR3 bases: TGTGCCAGCAGTGGGGCAGGGGGCCCCGGGGAGCTGTTTTTT. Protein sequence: CASSGAGGPGELFF.

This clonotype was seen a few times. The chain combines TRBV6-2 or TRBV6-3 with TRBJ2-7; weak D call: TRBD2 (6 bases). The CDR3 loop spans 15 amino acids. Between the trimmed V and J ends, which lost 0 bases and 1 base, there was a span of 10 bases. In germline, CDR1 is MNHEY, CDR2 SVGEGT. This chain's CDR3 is CASSYSEGGSYEQYF. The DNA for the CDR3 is TGTGCCAGCAGTTACTCGGAGGGCGGATCCTACGAGCAGTACTTC.

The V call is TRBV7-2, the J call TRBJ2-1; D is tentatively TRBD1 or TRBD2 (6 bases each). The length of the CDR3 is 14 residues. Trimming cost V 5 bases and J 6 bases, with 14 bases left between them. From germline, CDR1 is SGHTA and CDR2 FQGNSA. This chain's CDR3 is CASSPEGGFNEQFF. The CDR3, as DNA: TGTGCCAGCAGCCCCGAGGGGGGATTCAATGAGCAGTTCTTC. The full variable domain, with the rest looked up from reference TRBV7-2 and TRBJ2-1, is GAGVSQSPSNKVTEKGKDVELRCDPISGHTALYWYRQSLGQGLEFLIYFQGNSAPDKSGLPSDRFSAERTGGSVSTLTIQRTQQEDSAVYLCASSPEGGFNEQFFGPGTRLTVL.

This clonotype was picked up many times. The CDR3 here is CASSFSSNEQFF. DNA for the CDR3: TGTGCCAGCAGTTTTAGTTCCAATGAGCAGTTCTTC. This rearrangement joins TRBV12-3 or TRBV12-4 to TRBJ2-1; no clear D. Trimming took 3 bases from V and 6 from J, leaving 6 bases between them. This CDR3 spans 12 amino acids.

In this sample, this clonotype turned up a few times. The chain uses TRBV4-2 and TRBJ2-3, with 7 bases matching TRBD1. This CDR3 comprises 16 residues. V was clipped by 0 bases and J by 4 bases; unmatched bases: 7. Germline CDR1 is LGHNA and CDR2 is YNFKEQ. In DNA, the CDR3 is TGTGCCAGCAGCCAAGAGGCCGCGACAGGGTCAGATACGCAGTATTTT. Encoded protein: CASSQEAATGSDTQYF.

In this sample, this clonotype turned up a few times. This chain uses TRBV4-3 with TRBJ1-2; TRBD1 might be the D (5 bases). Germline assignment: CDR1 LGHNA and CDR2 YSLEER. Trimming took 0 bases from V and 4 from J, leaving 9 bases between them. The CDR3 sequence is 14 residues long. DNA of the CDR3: TGCGCCAGCAGCCAAGAATGGGGGACCTATGGCTACACCTTC. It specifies CASSQEWGTYGYTF.

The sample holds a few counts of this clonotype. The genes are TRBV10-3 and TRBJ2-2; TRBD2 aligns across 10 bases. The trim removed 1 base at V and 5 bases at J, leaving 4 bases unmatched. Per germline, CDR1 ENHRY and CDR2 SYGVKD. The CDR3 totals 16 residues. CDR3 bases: TGTGCCATCAGTGAGTGGGCTAGCGGGAGAACCGGGGAGCTGTTTTTT. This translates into CAISEWASGRTGELFF.